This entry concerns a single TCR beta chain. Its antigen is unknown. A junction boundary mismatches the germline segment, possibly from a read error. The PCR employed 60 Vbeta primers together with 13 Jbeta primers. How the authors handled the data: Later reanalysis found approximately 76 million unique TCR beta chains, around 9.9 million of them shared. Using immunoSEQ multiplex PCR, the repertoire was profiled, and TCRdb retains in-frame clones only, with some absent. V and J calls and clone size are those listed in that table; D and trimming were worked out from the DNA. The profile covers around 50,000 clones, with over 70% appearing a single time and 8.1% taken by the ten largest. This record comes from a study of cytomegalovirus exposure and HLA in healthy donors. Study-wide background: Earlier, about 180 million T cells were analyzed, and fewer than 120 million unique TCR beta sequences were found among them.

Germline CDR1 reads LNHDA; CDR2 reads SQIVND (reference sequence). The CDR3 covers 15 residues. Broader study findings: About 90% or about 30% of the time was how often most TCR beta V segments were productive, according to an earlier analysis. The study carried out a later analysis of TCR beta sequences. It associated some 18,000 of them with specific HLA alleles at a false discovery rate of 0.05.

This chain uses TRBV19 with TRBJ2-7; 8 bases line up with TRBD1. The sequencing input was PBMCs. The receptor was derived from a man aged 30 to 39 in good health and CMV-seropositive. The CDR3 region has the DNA TGTGCCAGTAGCCCACAGGGGGGATTTTCCTACAAGCAGTACTTC. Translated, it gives CASSPQGGFSYKQYF. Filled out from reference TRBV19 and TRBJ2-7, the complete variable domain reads DGGITQSPKYLFRKEGQNVTLSCEQNLNHDAMYWYRQDPGQGLRLIYYSQIVNDFQKGDIAEGYSVSREKKESFPLTVTSAQKNPTAFYLCASSPQGGFSYKQYFGPGTRLTVT.